This TCR beta chain was sequenced in a study of blood T cell repertoires in COVID-19. The CDR3 loop spans 12 amino acids. Trimming took 3 bases from V and 1 from J, leaving 3 bases between them. Method: immunoSEQ multiplex PCR; TCRdb's copy keeps in-frame clones and lacks some. The sample includes about 200,000 clones, approximately 82% of them seen just once. In the case of this clone: Other DNA sequences in this specimen translate into the identical CDR3.

The chain uses TRBV12-3 or TRBV12-4 and TRBJ2-5; D is uncertain. The clonotype comes from a woman between 50 and 59 years old with acute or convalescent COVID-19. The sequenced sample consisted of peripheral blood. The DNA of the CDR3 is TGTGCCAGCAGTTTGGCCCAAGAGACCCAGTACTTC. Translating gives CASSLAQETQYF.